The 14 T cell receptor beta chains given below trace back to one sample, sequenced in a study of radiotherapy plus CTLA-4 blockade in lung cancer. Measured with immunoSEQ multiplex PCR; TCRdb has only the in-frame clones, and not every one. The data hold around 95,000 clones, with about 80% observed a single time. The sequencing here drew on peripheral blood, taken from a patient treated with radiotherapy plus ipilimumab. Receptors originate from a human donor with non-small cell lung cancer who had stable disease on radiotherapy plus ipilimumab.

CDR3 nucleotide sequence: TGTGCCAGTAGTATGTTCATCGCCTACGAGCAGTACTTC. This encodes CASSMFIAYEQYF. This chain links TRBV19 with TRBJ2-7; D gene ambiguous. CDR1 is LNHDA, CDR2 SQIVND, per germline (reference sequence). Trimming took 3 bases from V and 2 from J, leaving 8 bases between them. The CDR3 is 13 amino acids.

The gene calls are TRBV10-3 and TRBJ1-1, with D perhaps matching TRBD1 (6 bases). The V end was cut by 5 bases, the J end by 7 bases, with 8 bases between. The CDR3 runs 11 residues. The germline CDR1 and CDR2 sequences are ENHRY and SYGVKD. CDR3 bases: TGTGCCATCAGTATGGACAGTGAAGCTTTCTTT. Amino acid sequence: CAISMDSEAFF.

The chain uses TRBV7-8 and TRBJ2-5, with TRBD1 identical over 7 bases. Germline CDR1 SGHVS, CDR2 FQNEAQ. V lost 1 base, J lost 4 bases, and 3 bases stayed unmatched. This CDR3 spans 14 amino acids. The CDR3, as DNA: TGTGCCAGCAGCTTAGGACAGGGTTTAGAGACCCAGTACTTC. Its translation: CASSLGQGLETQYF.

The chain combines TRBV9 with TRBJ2-3; no reliable D call. CDR3 size: 14 residues. Germline V gene data show CDR1 as SGDLS and CDR2 as YYNGEE. The V gene lost 3 bases and the J gene lost 2 bases, with 10 bases spanning the gap. The DNA of the CDR3 is TGTGCCAGCAGCGAAATAGGTTCCACAGATACGCAGTATTTT. As protein: CASSEIGSTDTQYF.

The J gene is TRBJ1-5, the V gene TRBV5-1; D perhaps matches TRBD1 (6 bases). Looked up from germline, CDR1 is SGHRS and CDR2 is YFSETQ. This CDR3 is 13 amino acids long. The V end lost 8 bases, the J end lost 6 bases, and 15 bases lay between the germline ends. The CDR3 here is CASQEGVGQPQHF. CDR3 nucleotide sequence: TGCGCCAGTCAGGAGGGGGTAGGTCAGCCCCAGCATTTT.

The chain combines TRBV27 with TRBJ2-1; D unclear. There are 12 residues in the CDR3. The V and J ends lost 2 bases and 10 bases respectively, with 9 bases between them. CDR1 and CDR2 from the germline V gene are MNHEY and SMNVEV (reference sequence). CDR3 coding DNA: TGTGCCAGCAGTTTAAGGAGACAAGAGCAGTTCTTC. Translating it yields CASSLRRQEQFF.

J is TRBJ2-7 and V is TRBV11-2, with TRBD1 as a possible D gene (6 bases). Germline V gives CDR1 SGHAT, CDR2 FQNNGV. CDR3 length equals 15 residues. Trimming shortened V by 3 bases and J by 4 bases, and 16 bases separated the two germline ends. CDR3 residues: CASSFRGSDLYEQYF. The CDR3 coding sequence is TGTGCCAGCAGCTTTAGGGGGTCAGACTTATACGAGCAGTACTTC.

V gene TRBV6-6 combines with J gene TRBJ2-1; no clear D gene. V lost 6 bases to trimming and J lost 5 bases, with 8 bases between them. Germline CDR1 MNHNY, CDR2 SVGAGI (reference sequence). This CDR3 is 12 amino acids long. The CDR3 sequence is CASRPQNNEQFF. For the CDR3, the DNA is TGTGCCAGCAGGCCCCAAAACAATGAGCAGTTCTTC.

V is TRBV5-5 and J is TRBJ1-1; no clear D gene. Germline V gives CDR1 SGHKS, CDR2 YYEKEE (reference sequence). The CDR3 has 14 amino acids. Deletions cut 0 bases from V and 4 bases from J, with 10 bases between. CDR3 nucleotide sequence: TGTGCCAGCAGCTTGGGGAGGGTGGCCACTGAAGCTTTCTTT. Translated: CASSLGRVATEAFF.

Only a few counts were recorded for this clone. The chain uses TRBV28 and TRBJ2-7; no definite D call. Germline V gene lookup returns CDR1 MDHEN and CDR2 SYDVKM. V was trimmed by 3 bases and J by 5 bases, leaving 5 bases between them. This CDR3 is 11 amino acids long. In DNA form, the CDR3 reads TGTGCCAGCAGTTTGGTCCACGAGCAGTACTTC. It yields the protein CASSLVHEQYF.

V is TRBV27 and J is TRBJ2-1; TRBD2 agrees at 9 bases. The junction had 6 bases not matched to a gene; V was cut back by 5 bases and J by 1 base. There are 16 residues in the CDR3. CDR1 and CDR2 from the germline V gene are MNHEY and SMNVEV (reference sequence). Here the CDR3 DNA reads TGTGCCAGCAGTAGGATTAGCGGGAGTTCCTACAATGAGCAGTTCTTC. As protein: CASSRISGSSYNEQFF.

The chain combines TRBV5-4 with TRBJ2-3, with 9 bases that match TRBD1. J gave up 3 bases and V 3 bases, and 5 bases lay outside the gene matches. The CDR3 spans 15 residues. In germline, CDR1 is SGHNT, CDR2 YYREEE (reference sequence). CDR3 coding DNA: TGTGCCAGCAGCTCGGGACAGGGAAGGACAGATACGCAGTATTTT. As protein: CASSSGQGRTDTQYF.

The CDR3 sequence is CASSEPGLAKNIQYF. Written as DNA, the CDR3 is TGTGCCAGCAGTGAACCAGGACTAGCCAAAAACATTCAGTACTTC. The V gene is TRBV6-1, the J gene TRBJ2-4; D might be TRBD2 (5 bases). The CDR3 length is 15 residues. CDR1 MNHNS and CDR2 SASEGT come from the germline V gene. V lost 2 bases, J lost 0 bases, and 8 bases lay in between.

V and J are TRBV18 and TRBJ2-7; 11 bases are a match to TRBD2. V lost 4 bases and J lost 0; bases outside the gene matches: 2. CDR3 length equals 15 residues. Germline-derived CDR1 and CDR2 are KGHSH and LQKENI. CDR3 sequence: CASSQGLAGSYEQYF. The CDR3 DNA reads as TGTGCCAGCTCACAAGGACTAGCGGGCTCCTACGAGCAGTACTTC.